The subject of this entry is one T cell receptor (beta chain). As yet, its antigen is unknown. The data were obtained in a study of lymphopenia after photon versus proton radiotherapy. Using immunoSEQ multiplex PCR, the repertoire was profiled, and TCRdb retains in-frame clones only, with some absent. The table includes about 160,000 clones, 70% to 90% detected once. Regarding the study as a whole: Authors raise, but do not show, better survival with proton therapy. In patients who died, overall survival fell as post-nadir TCR diversity dropped more.

This material consisted of peripheral blood, taken from a patient treated with photon-based radiotherapy. The sequence was collected from a middle-aged man with gastric cancer.

CDR3 DNA: TGTGCCAGCAGTTACATCATTGGCGGCTCCTACAATGAGCAGTTCTTC. As protein: CASSYIIGGSYNEQFF. The rearrangement links TRBV6-5 to TRBJ2-1; D unclear. With 2 bases removed from V and 0 bases from J, the gap between germline ends came to 11 bases. The CDR3 has 16 residues. From germline, CDR1 is MNHEY and CDR2 SVGAGI.